The present T cell receptor beta chain was sequenced within a study of blood T cell repertoires in COVID-19. Study at large: Some COVID-19 samples were acute and others convalescent; all came from the United States, Italy and Spain.

V shed 0 bases and J shed 12 bases, with 7 bases lying between them. This CDR3 contains 12 residues. From germline, CDR1 is SGHRS and CDR2 YFSETQ. Per the original methods: Cell counts per sample came from amplifying reference gene primers. TCRdb's copy holds only in-frame clones and misses some; the assay was immunoSEQ multiplex PCR. V, J and clone size reflect that table, while D and trimming were determined from the DNA. The sample has around 100,000 clones; 70% to 80% are singletons. This sequence joins TRBV5-1 and TRBJ1-6; maybe TRBD1 (5 bases). Sequenced: peripheral blood. The receptor was isolated from a man aged 70 or older with active or convalescent COVID-19. CDR3: CASSLGGVPLHF. The CDR3, as DNA: TGCGCCAGCAGCTTGGGGGGCGTACCCCTCCACTTT.